These 6 T cell receptor beta chains share one sample of origin, sequenced in a study of PD-L1 blockade in urothelial cancer. Libraries were prepared by immunoSEQ multiplex PCR; TCRdb keeps only in-frame clonotypes and omits some of them. Among tens of thousands of clones listed, around 89% were seen once. The sequences come from PBMCs, collected around atezolizumab (anti-PD-L1) treatment. These receptors were obtained from a man between 60 and 75 years old with urothelial cancer.

This chain uses TRBV29-1 with TRBJ1-4; no clear D gene. This CDR3 is 12 amino acids long. Trimming removed 4 bases at V and 9 bases at J, with 12 bases between. Germline V CDR1 and CDR2: SQVTM, ANQGSEA. CDR3 DNA sequence: TGCAGCGTTGGTAGCAGCGACCAAAAACTGTTTTTT. Its translation: CSVGSSDQKLFF.

The V and J genes are TRBV12-5 and TRBJ2-1, with 10 bases lining up with TRBD2. Germline V gene sequence: CDR1 LGHNT, CDR2 FRNRAP. V shed 1 base and J 4 bases; nucleotides not matched to a gene: 4. This CDR3 contains 16 residues. The CDR3 coding sequence is TGTGCTAGTGGTTTGGCCAGGACTAGCGGTTACAATGAGCAGTTCTTC. Protein: CASGLARTSGYNEQFF.

The count of this clone is one. This sequence joins TRBV7-3 and TRBJ2-5, with D possibly TRBD1 on 6 matching bases. Judging by the DNA end, TRBJ2-7 fits better; the J call may be wrong. Germline lookup yields CDR1 SGHTA and CDR2 FQGTGA. The CDR3 sequence is 13 residues long. The CDR3 region has the DNA TGTGCCAGCAGCCAACGTAGGGGGTTCGAGCAGTACTTC. Translation: CASSQRRGFEQYF.

V is TRBV2 and J is TRBJ1-1, with 8 bases identical to TRBD1. The CDR3 is 14 amino acids. CDR1 and CDR2 from the germline V gene are SNHLY and FYNNEI. V trimming: 7 bases; J trimming: 0 bases; junction bases outside the gene matches: 4. The CDR3: CASTQTGVNTEAFF. CDR3 nucleotides: TGTGCCAGCACCCAGACAGGGGTGAACACTGAAGCTTTCTTT.

This chain links TRBV19 with TRBJ2-7; 7 bases align to TRBD1. Germline V lookup: CDR1 LNHDA, CDR2 SQIVND (reference sequence). The CDR3 is 14 amino acids. The junction had 5 bases not matched to a gene; V was cut back by 5 bases and J by 1 base. CDR3 residues: CASSYQTGSYEQYF. CDR3 nucleotide sequence: TGTGCCAGTAGTTATCAGACAGGGTCCTACGAGCAGTACTTC.

The rearrangement joins TRBV28 to TRBJ1-2; D unresolved. V dropped 11 bases and J dropped 0 bases, with 13 bases sitting between them. Looked up from germline, CDR1 is MDHEN and CDR2 is SYDVKM. The CDR3 extends over 13 amino acids. CDR3 DNA: TGTGCCGTTGAGACAACAGCTAACTATGGCTACACCTTC. Translated, it gives CAVETTANYGYTF.